This entry lists 9 T cell receptor beta chains sequenced from one sample in a study of read filtering for tumor transcriptome and immune sequencing. This library used around 400 ng RNA and molecular barcoded adaptors spanning alpha/delta and beta/gamma chains. TCRdb re-analysed the reads in MiXCR, keeping a single row per CDR3 protein. The data hold roughly 67,000 distinct CDR3 sequences, with roughly 19% observed a single time. Sequenced material: a population of CD138-negative cells sorted from bone marrow. These receptors all stem from a donor at least 40 years old with multiple myeloma.

This clonotype was recorded many times. V usage is TRBV10-2 and J usage is TRBJ2-7; 15 nucleotides align to TRBD2. The CDR3 covers 14 residues. V was clipped by 6 bases and J by 12 bases; unmatched bases: 9. CDR1 is WSHSY, CDR2 SAAADI, per germline. The CDR3 coding sequence is TGCGCCAGCAGAGAGACCGGGACTAGCGGGAGGTGGTACTTC. It yields the protein CASRETGTSGRWYF.

This clonotype was recorded at least ten times. V and J are TRBV29-1 and TRBJ1-1; the D gene is possibly TRBD1 (5 bases). The CDR3 has 12 residues. Germline-derived CDR1 and CDR2 are SQVTM and ANQGSEA. V was pared by 4 bases and J by 5 bases, with 11 bases between. DNA of the CDR3: TGCAGCGTTGGAAGGGGATATACTGAAGCTTTCTTT. It encodes CSVGRGYTEAFF. Based on the CDR3 plus reference TRBV29-1 and TRBJ1-1, the full variable domain is SAVISQKPSRDICQRGTSLTIQCQVDSQVTMMFWYRQQPGQSLTLIATANQGSEATYESGFVIDKFPISRPNLTFSTLTVSNMSPEDSSIYLCSVGRGYTEAFFGQGTRLTVV.

A single count supports this clonotype. The V call is TRBV3-1, the J call TRBJ2-1; TRBD2 aligns across 12 bases. J gave up 9 bases and V 5 bases, and 8 bases lay outside the gene matches. The CDR3 runs 15 residues. Germline lookup yields CDR1 LGHDT and CDR2 YNNKEL (reference sequence). CDR3 sequence reads: CASSTGLAGVGEQFF. CDR3 sequence (DNA): TGTGCCAGCAGCACGGGACTAGCGGGCGTAGGTGAGCAGTTCTTC.

As concerns this clonotype: The conserved closing phenylalanine or tryptophan is absent in this CDR3, likely reflecting a read error. The gene calls are TRBV2 and TRBJ1-4; D perhaps matches TRBD1 (5 bases). The germline V gene has CDR1 SNHLY and CDR2 FYNNEI. V was shortened by 2 bases and J by 12 bases, with 16 bases between the two germline ends. The CDR3 length is 14 residues. CDR3 DNA: TGTGCCAGCAGTGAAAAGTTGTTAGGGGAGGAACTGTTTGTT. It is translated as CASSEKLLGEELFV.

This clonotype was found a few times. This chain uses TRBV23-1 with TRBJ1-5; D is perhaps TRBD1 (6 bases). TRBV23-1 is an open reading frame, and its role is uncertain. The CDR3 spans 18 residues. Trimming took 0 bases from V and 5 from J, leaving 20 bases between them. CDR3 loop: CASSQSRGHGVLHQPQHF. The CDR3 DNA follows: TGCGCCAGCAGTCAATCTCGGGGGCACGGAGTTTTGCATCAGCCCCAGCATTTT.

There are many counts of this clonotype. The chain recombines TRBV6-5 with TRBJ2-3, with D tentatively TRBD2 (5 bases). The CDR3 loop spans 13 amino acids. V lost 4 bases, J lost 6 bases, and 11 bases lay in between. Germline lookup yields CDR1 MNHEY and CDR2 SVGAGI. CDR3 residues: CASSLLPGDTQYF. In DNA, the CDR3 is TGTGCCAGCAGTTTGCTTCCGGGGGATACGCAGTATTTT.

This clonotype was seen at least ten times. This chain connects TRBV5-1 to TRBJ2-7; D gene unclear. Per germline, CDR1 SGHRS and CDR2 YFSETQ. The CDR3 has 13 residues. V was cut by 0 bases and J by 1 base, with 5 bases left in between. CDR3 coding DNA: TGCGCCAGCAGCTTGGTACGATCCTACGAGCAGTACTTC. It translates to CASSLVRSYEQYF.

There are many counts of this clonotype. The genes are TRBV4-1 and TRBJ2-3, with 13 bases matching TRBD2. This CDR3 contains 17 residues. Losses at the gene ends were 4 bases for V and 2 bases for J; bases not matched to a gene: 6. Germline V CDR1 and CDR2: MGHRA, YSYEKL. This chain's CDR3 is CASSRSGTSGTTDTQYF. The CDR3 coding sequence is TGCGCCAGCAGCCGCTCCGGGACTAGCGGGACCACAGATACGCAGTATTTT.

This clonotype was recorded at least ten times. The rearrangement links TRBV2 to TRBJ2-1, with D unresolved. CDR3 length equals 13 residues. Trimming removed 5 bases at V and 4 bases at J, with 9 bases between. CDR1 and CDR2 from the germline V gene are SNHLY and FYNNEI. CDR3 amino acids: CASSSGRYNEQFF. The CDR3 nucleotides are TGTGCCAGCAGTTCAGGACGTTACAATGAGCAGTTCTTC.